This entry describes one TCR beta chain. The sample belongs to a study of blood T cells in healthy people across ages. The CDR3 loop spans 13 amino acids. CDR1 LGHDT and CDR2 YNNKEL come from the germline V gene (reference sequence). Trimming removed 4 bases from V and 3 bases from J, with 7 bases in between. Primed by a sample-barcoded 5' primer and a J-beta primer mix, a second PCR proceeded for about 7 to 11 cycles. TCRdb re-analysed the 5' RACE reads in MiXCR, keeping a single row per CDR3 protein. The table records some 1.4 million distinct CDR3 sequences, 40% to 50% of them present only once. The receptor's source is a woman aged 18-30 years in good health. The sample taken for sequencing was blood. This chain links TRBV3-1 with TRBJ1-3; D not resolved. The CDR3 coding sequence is TGTGCCAGCAGCCTTGCTTTTGGAAACACCATATATTTT. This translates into CASSLAFGNTIYF.